This entry concerns a single TCR beta chain. Its antigen specificity is not known. There are no base qualities to consult, and no much larger clone falls within one base. From a lookup of the germline V gene (reference sequence), CDR1 and CDR2 are LGHDT and YNNKEL. At the junction V is shortened by 1 base and J by 6 bases; bases outside the gene matches: 9. Reading from cysteine to phenylalanine, the CDR3 counts 17 amino acids. Only CDR3 DNA remains: 51 bases, in frame from the first base. These data are taken from a study of control samples from healthy donors and cancer patients (TCRdb year 2020). Receptor amplification or capture employed the immunoSEQ multiplex PCR assay. TCRdb carries this immuneACCESS record with in-frame sequences only. Its versions omit some clonotypes, under half of them owing to an unresolved V gene in the studies checked, with the rest unexplained. This sample is represented by around 55,000 clones; around 90% of them were singletons. Of the sample, roughly 1.5% falls within the top ten clones.

The clonotype was recovered from a man aged 35 to 55 with colorectal cancer. The specimen sequenced was PBMCs. The V and J genes are TRBV3-1 (or the pseudogene TRBV3-2) and TRBJ2-1; the central 10 bases match TRBD2. The CDR3 has the sequence CASSQGFPAGGPNEQFF. The sequenced DNA: TGTGCCAGCAGCCAAGGGTTTCCAGCGGGAGGGCCCAATGAGCAGTTCTTC.